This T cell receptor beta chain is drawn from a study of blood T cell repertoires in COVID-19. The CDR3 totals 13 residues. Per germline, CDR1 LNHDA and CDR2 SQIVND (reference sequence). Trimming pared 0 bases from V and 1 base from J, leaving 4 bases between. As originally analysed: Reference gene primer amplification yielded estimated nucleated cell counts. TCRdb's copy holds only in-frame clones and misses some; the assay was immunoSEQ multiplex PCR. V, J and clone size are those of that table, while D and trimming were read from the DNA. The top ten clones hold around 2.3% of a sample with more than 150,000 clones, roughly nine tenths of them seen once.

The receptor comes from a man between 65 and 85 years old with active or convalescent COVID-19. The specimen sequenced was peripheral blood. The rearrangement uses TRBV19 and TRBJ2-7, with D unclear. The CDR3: CASSIDRSYEQYF. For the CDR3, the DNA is TGTGCCAGTAGTATAGACAGATCCTACGAGCAGTACTTC.